These 21 T cell receptor beta chains were sequenced from one sample in a study of pediatric ulcerative colitis. Sequencing used immunoSEQ multiplex PCR; TCRdb keeps in-frame clones, though not all of them. The data contain 10,000 or so clones, 80% to 90% of them seen just once; the ten biggest clones take up around 7%. The sample consisted of blood. The receptors were gathered from a girl between 5 and 17 years old with moderate ulcerative colitis.

The V call is TRBV11-1, the J call TRBJ2-3, with a tentative D call TRBD2 (5 bases). Germline V gene sequence: CDR1 SGHAT, CDR2 FQDESV (reference sequence). With 5 bases removed from V and 4 bases from J, the gap between germline ends came to 7 bases. The length of the CDR3 is 12 residues. Here the CDR3 reads CASSHGADTQYF. The DNA of the CDR3 is TGTGCCAGCAGCCACGGGGCAGATACGCAGTATTTT.

This chain joins TRBV7-9 and TRBJ1-6; 9 bases align to TRBD1. This CDR3 is built from 15 residues. V was pared by 4 bases and J by 9 bases, with 7 bases of the junction left unmatched. The germline V gene has CDR1 SEHNR and CDR2 FQNEAQ (reference sequence). The chain's CDR3 is CASSSGDRAGSPLHF. The CDR3 DNA reads TGTGCCAGCAGCTCGGGGGACAGGGCAGGTTCACCCCTCCACTTT.

The rearrangement joins TRBV7-3 to TRBJ2-1; TRBD2 matches at 8 bases. This CDR3 is built from 15 residues. Germline V lookup: CDR1 SGHTA, CDR2 FQGTGA. The J segment lost 4 bases and the V segment lost 3 bases, leaving 5 bases of the junction unmatched. CDR3 sequence: CASSFTSGNYNEQFF. CDR3 DNA sequence: TGTGCCAGCAGCTTTACTAGCGGAAATTACAATGAGCAGTTCTTC.

The chain links TRBV15 to TRBJ2-5; D not resolved. CDR3 length: 15 residues. Germline CDR1 reads LNHNV; CDR2 reads YYDKDF (reference sequence). The germline V and J ends were trimmed by 0 bases and 3 bases, with 11 bases remaining between them. The CDR3 DNA reads as TGTGCCACCAGCAGAGACCGGGCAGAGAAAGAGACCCAGTACTTC. Its protein is CATSRDRAEKETQYF.

This clone was detected only once. The rearrangement joins TRBV28 to TRBJ2-7; no definite D call. The length of the CDR3 is 12 residues. Between the trimmed V and J ends, which lost 1 base and 2 bases, there was a span of 3 bases. Germline V gene sequence: CDR1 MDHEN, CDR2 SYDVKM. The CDR3 loop reads CASSLSAYEQYF. DNA of the CDR3: TGTGCCAGCAGTTTATCCGCCTACGAGCAGTACTTC.

CDR3 region: CASLTRGNEQFF. In nucleotides, the CDR3 is TGTGCCAGCTTAACCCGGGGGAATGAGCAGTTCTTC. The V and J genes are TRBV6-5 and TRBJ2-1; a weak D match, TRBD2 (6 bases). This CDR3 spans 12 amino acids. The germline V gene encodes CDR1 MNHEY and CDR2 SVGAGI. V was shortened by 8 bases and J by 7 bases, with 12 bases between the two germline ends.

The sample holds one count of this clone. V is TRBV27 and J is TRBJ1-1; 10 bases are shared with TRBD1. The length of the CDR3 is 17 residues. CDR1 MNHEY and CDR2 SMNVEV come from the germline V gene (reference sequence). V was pared by 5 bases and J by 1 base, with 10 bases of the junction left unmatched. DNA for the CDR3: TGTGCCAGCAGTCGCTCCGGGACAGGGGCTCCGAACACTGAAGCTTTCTTT. It is translated as CASSRSGTGAPNTEAFF.

Here the CDR3 DNA reads TGTGCCAGCAGTTTCGCCGGGAGGCAGGACGAGCAGTACTTC. It is translated as CASSFAGRQDEQYF. This chain connects TRBV27 to TRBJ2-7; 7 positions match TRBD2. Germline lookup yields CDR1 MNHEY and CDR2 SMNVEV (reference sequence). The CDR3 is 14 residues long. Trimming at V came to 3 bases and at J to 5 bases, leaving 7 bases not matched to a gene.

V usage is TRBV11-3 and J usage is TRBJ2-4; D gene ambiguous. The CDR3 covers 14 residues. Germline V gene lookup returns CDR1 SGHNT and CDR2 YENEEA. Trimming pared 5 bases from V and 1 base from J, leaving 9 bases between. The CDR3 coding sequence is TGTGCCAGCAGCCCCGCCGGTGCCAAAAACATTCAGTACTTC. This sequence encodes CASSPAGAKNIQYF.

The CDR3 DNA reads TGCGCCAGCAGTGACCAGGTTTTGGGAAACACTGAAGCTTTCTTT. This codes for CASSDQVLGNTEAFF. The chain combines TRBV10-2 with TRBJ1-1, with no clear D. Germline V CDR1 and CDR2: WSHSY, SAAADI. V was clipped by 3 bases and J by 2 bases, with 13 bases between them. The CDR3 totals 15 residues.

V and J are TRBV7-6 and TRBJ2-2, with TRBD2 identical over 7 bases. This CDR3 has 16 residues. Germline lookup yields CDR1 SGHVS and CDR2 FNYEAQ. The V gene end was trimmed by 4 bases and the J gene end by 4 bases; junction bases not matched to a gene: 9. CDR3: CASSSPLAAATGELFF. The CDR3 coding sequence is TGTGCCAGCAGCTCACCTCTAGCGGCTGCCACCGGGGAGCTGTTTTTT.

V and J are TRBV30 and TRBJ2-3, with D hard to call. Germline values: CDR1 GTSNPN, CDR2 SVGIG (reference sequence). There are 15 residues in the CDR3. V was clipped by 8 bases and J by 6 bases, with 24 bases between them. CDR3 region: CALAFDNSLGDTQYF. The CDR3 nucleotides read TGTGCCCTGGCTTTTGACAACAGTTTGGGGGATACGCAGTATTTT.

The V gene is TRBV5-1, the J gene TRBJ2-7; either TRBD1 or TRBD2 may fit D (5 bases each). The CDR3 spans 15 residues. V shed 0 bases and J shed 0 bases, with 10 bases lying between them. Germline CDR1 reads SGHRS; CDR2 reads YFSETQ. CDR3 residues: CASSLEAGSSYEQYF. In DNA, the CDR3 is TGCGCCAGCAGCTTGGAAGCAGGGAGCTCCTACGAGCAGTACTTC.

The chain has TRBV6-6 and TRBJ2-2; D is perhaps TRBD1 (5 bases). In germline, CDR1 is MNHNY, CDR2 SVGAGI (reference sequence). The ends were cut back, 6 bases at V and 4 bases at J, with 9 bases in the middle. This CDR3 spans 13 amino acids. CDR3 region: CASRGAGTGELFF. In DNA, the CDR3 is TGTGCCAGCAGAGGGGCCGGCACCGGGGAGCTGTTTTTT.

The chain recombines TRBV28 with TRBJ1-1, with D possibly being TRBD1 (5 bases). The CDR3 is 14 amino acids. CDR1 MDHEN and CDR2 SYDVKM come from the germline V gene. Trimming left V 2 bases short and J 1 base short, with 8 bases between. This chain's CDR3 is CASSLTRANTEAFF. For the CDR3, the DNA is TGTGCCAGCAGTTTAACCAGGGCGAACACTGAAGCTTTCTTT.

The gene calls are TRBV5-1 and TRBJ2-2, with 7 bases identical to TRBD1. The CDR3 sequence is 17 residues long. J gave up 0 bases and V 0 bases, and 5 bases lay outside the gene matches. Germline lookup yields CDR1 SGHRS and CDR2 YFSETQ. Here the CDR3 reads CASSLARGTANTGELFF. The CDR3 DNA follows: TGCGCCAGCAGCTTGGCCCGAGGGACAGCGAACACCGGGGAGCTGTTTTTT. The full variable domain, its missing parts supplied by reference TRBV5-1 and TRBJ2-2, is KAGVTQTPRYLIKTRGQQVTLSCSPISGHRSVSWYQQTPGQGLQFLFEYFSETQRNKGNFPGRFSGRQFSNSRSEMNVSTLELGDSALYLCASSLARGTANTGELFFGEGSRLTVL.

The rearrangement links TRBV18 to TRBJ2-5, with 10 bases aligning to TRBD2. This CDR3 spans 16 amino acids. With 3 bases clipped from V and 0 bases from J, the junction kept 4 bases outside the gene matches. CDR1 and CDR2 from the germline V gene are KGHSH and LQKENI. As DNA, the CDR3 is TGTGCCAGCTCACCTGGACTAGCGGTGTACCAAGAGACCCAGTACTTC. Its protein is CASSPGLAVYQETQYF. Variable domain in full (rest from reference TRBV18 and TRBJ2-5): NAGVMQNPRHLVRRRGQEARLRCSPMKGHSHVYWYRQLPEEGLKFMVYLQKENIIDESGMPKERFSAEFPKEGPSILRIQQVVRGDSAAYFCASSPGLAVYQETQYFGPGTRLLVL.

The count of this clone is one. A junction boundary mismatches the germline segment, possibly from a read error. The rearrangement links TRBV7-2 to TRBJ2-2; D is possibly TRBD1 or TRBD2 (5 bases each). From germline, CDR1 is SGHTA and CDR2 FQGNSA. There are 15 residues in the CDR3. The CDR3 reads CASSLVGLKEGELFF. The CDR3 DNA is TGTGCCAGCAGCTTAGTTGGGCTAAAAGAAGGGGAGCTATTTTTT. Drawing the rest from reference TRBV7-2 and TRBJ2-2, the complete variable domain is GAGVSQSPSNKVTEKGKDVELRCDPISGHTALYWYRQSLGQGLEFLIYFQGNSAPDKSGLPSDRFSAERTGGSVSTLTIQRTQQEDSAVYLCASSLVGLKEGELFFGEGSRLTVL.

The gene calls are TRBV7-8 and TRBJ2-7; TRBD2 agrees at 9 bases. CDR1 and CDR2 from the germline V gene are SGHVS and FQNEAQ. V shed 5 bases and J 7 bases; nucleotides not matched to a gene: 15. The CDR3 has 16 residues. The DNA of the CDR3 is TGTGCCAGCAGCCGCGTGGGGGCGGGAGGGCCGGGAGAGCAGTACTTC. Translation gives CASSRVGAGGPGEQYF.

The rearrangement uses TRBV5-1 and TRBJ1-4; tentative D call: TRBD1 (5 bases). V lost 4 bases to trimming and J lost 4 bases, with 11 bases between them. This CDR3 contains 14 residues. CDR1 is SGHRS and CDR2 is YFSETQ in the germline V gene. CDR3 in amino acids: CASSPGTNNEKLFF. CDR3 nucleotide sequence: TGCGCCAGCAGCCCAGGGACCAATAATGAAAAACTGTTTTTT.

This clone was observed a single time. The V call is TRBV15, the J call TRBJ2-7; tentative D call: TRBD1 (6 bases). The CDR3 is made up of 15 amino acids. The V end lost 2 bases, the J end lost 6 bases, and 17 bases lay between the germline ends. CDR1 and CDR2 from the germline V gene are LNHNV and YYDKDF (reference sequence). The CDR3 loop reads CATSRRDMVMGEQYF. The CDR3 DNA sequence: TGTGCCACCAGCAGACGGGACATGGTGATGGGCGAGCAGTACTTC.